Following are 24 T cell receptor beta chains from one sample sequenced in a study of T cell responses to AZD1222 COVID-19 vaccine. Produced via immunoSEQ multiplex PCR; TCRdb's table is partial and in-frame only. The sample carries about 130,000 clones, approximately 90% recorded once. The input for sequencing was peripheral blood, taken 28 days after the second AZD1222 dose. All receptors come from an adult who received the AZD1222 COVID-19 vaccine.

V is TRBV9 and J is TRBJ2-5; D gene unclear. CDR3 length: 15 residues. Germline V gene data show CDR1 as SGDLS and CDR2 as YYNGEE. With 0 bases removed from V and 2 bases from J, the gap between germline ends came to 11 bases. The CDR3 reads CASSVGALTQETQYF. CDR3 DNA: TGTGCCAGCAGCGTAGGTGCGCTGACACAAGAGACCCAGTACTTC. The full variable domain, with the rest looked up from reference TRBV9 and TRBJ2-5, is DSGVTQTPKHLITATGQRVTLRCSPRSGDLSVYWYQQSLDQGLQFLIQYYNGEERAKGNILERFSAQQFPDLHSELNLSSLELGDSALYFCASSVGALTQETQYFGPGTRLLVL.

V is TRBV6-5 and J is TRBJ2-1; D is unclear. Germline CDR1 reads MNHEY; CDR2 reads SVGAGI. V gave up 2 bases and J gave up 6 bases, with 8 bases separating them. There are 13 residues in the CDR3. CDR3: CASSYPPPNEQFF. The DNA of the CDR3 is TGTGCCAGCAGTTACCCGCCGCCCAATGAGCAGTTCTTC.

The J gene is TRBJ2-1, the V gene TRBV14, with TRBD2 as a possible D gene (6 bases). The germline V and J ends were trimmed by 2 bases and 4 bases, with 15 bases remaining between them. Germline values: CDR1 SGHDN, CDR2 FVKESK. The CDR3 totals 16 residues. Written as DNA, the CDR3 is TGTGCCAGCAGCCAACGCCCGGGAGAGCCATACAATGAGCAGTTCTTC. It specifies CASSQRPGEPYNEQFF.

The chain links TRBV5-4 to TRBJ1-6; tentative D call: TRBD1 (5 bases). This CDR3 comprises 17 residues. Germline CDR1 is SGHNT and CDR2 is YYREEE (reference sequence). Trimming removed 4 bases from V and 3 bases from J, with 17 bases in between. CDR3 in amino acids: CASSTRDARVYNSPLHF. CDR3 bases: TGTGCCAGCAGCACCCGGGACGCCCGGGTCTATAATTCACCCCTCCACTTT. Filled out from reference TRBV5-4 and TRBJ1-6, the complete variable domain reads ETGVTQSPTHLIKTRGQQVTLRCSSQSGHNTVSWYQQALGQGPQFIFQYYREEENGRGNFPPRFSGLQFPNYSSELNVNALELDDSALYLCASSTRDARVYNSPLHFGNGTRLTVT.

This chain joins TRBV27 and TRBJ2-7; 9 bases map to TRBD1. J lost 5 bases, V lost 5 bases, and 13 bases had no gene match. Germline assignment: CDR1 MNHEY and CDR2 SMNVEV (reference sequence). This CDR3 spans 16 amino acids. The CDR3, as DNA: TGTGCCAGCAGTAGAACGACAGGGGGGTTGAGCCACGAGCAGTACTTC. It encodes CASSRTTGGLSHEQYF.

The rearrangement uses TRBV5-1 and TRBJ2-2; 8 nucleotides agree with TRBD2. The CDR3 contains 16 residues. CDR1 is SGHRS and CDR2 is YFSETQ in the germline V gene. The V gene end was trimmed by 6 bases and the J gene end by 5 bases; junction bases not matched to a gene: 12. CDR3 DNA sequence: TGCGCCAGCAATCTAGCCGGGACTAGAACAACCGGGGAGCTGTTTTTT. This translates into CASNLAGTRTTGELFF. The complete variable domain, with remaining parts taken from reference TRBV5-1 and TRBJ2-2, reads KAGVTQTPRYLIKTRGQQVTLSCSPISGHRSVSWYQQTPGQGLQFLFEYFSETQRNKGNFPGRFSGRQFSNSRSEMNVSTLELGDSALYLCASNLAGTRTTGELFFGEGSRLTVL.

This clone was seen only once. The chain is built from TRBV4-2 and TRBJ1-1; tentative D call: TRBD1 (5 bases). The CDR3 extends over 15 amino acids. Germline CDR1 LGHNA, CDR2 YNFKEQ. Trimming pared 0 bases from V and 4 bases from J, leaving 12 bases between. CDR3 amino acids: CASSQDPGAGTEAFF. CDR3 DNA sequence: TGTGCCAGCAGCCAAGACCCCGGGGCGGGCACTGAAGCTTTCTTT.

This chain links TRBV5-6 with TRBJ2-3, with a possible D match to TRBD1 (6 bases). The V gene lost 4 bases and the J gene lost 3 bases, with 12 bases spanning the gap. The CDR3 totals 14 residues. Germline CDR1 SGHDT, CDR2 YYEEEE. The CDR3 nucleotides read TGTGCCAGCAGCAATACAGGGAATACAGATACGCAGTATTTT. Protein sequence: CASSNTGNTDTQYF.

This clone was detected only once. J is TRBJ2-1 and V is TRBV4-2, with TRBD2 matching 10 bases. Germline V lookup: CDR1 LGHNA, CDR2 YNFKEQ. The CDR3 totals 16 residues. J was trimmed by 3 bases and V by 2 bases; bases with no gene match: 4. Here the CDR3 reads CASSQFTSGNYNEQFF. In DNA form, the CDR3 reads TGTGCCAGCAGCCAATTTACTAGCGGGAACTACAATGAGCAGTTCTTC.

V is TRBV11-1 and J is TRBJ2-7; no definite D call. Trimming pared 0 bases from V and 3 bases from J, leaving 6 bases between. The germline gives CDR1 SGHAT, CDR2 FQDESV (reference sequence). The CDR3 loop spans 13 amino acids. The CDR3 DNA sequence: TGTGCCAGCAGCTTAGCCCCGGTCTACGAGCAGTACTTC. This gives the protein CASSLAPVYEQYF.

J is TRBJ1-2 and V is TRBV7-3, with TRBD1 matching over 8 bases. With 0 bases clipped from V and 8 bases from J, the junction kept 5 bases outside the gene matches. The CDR3 has 14 residues. Germline CDR1 and CDR2: SGHTA and FQGTGA. The DNA of the CDR3 is TGTGCCAGCAGCTTAACGAAGGACAGGGTGGGCTACACCTTC. It codes for CASSLTKDRVGYTF.

The gene calls are TRBV6-5 and TRBJ2-7, with TRBD2 identical over 13 bases. The junction had 3 bases not matched to a gene; V was cut back by 5 bases and J by 2 bases. Germline V gene lookup returns CDR1 MNHEY and CDR2 SVGAGI. The CDR3 contains 15 residues. This chain's CDR3 is CASSKGLAGTYEQYF. The CDR3 coding sequence is TGTGCCAGCAGTAAGGGACTAGCGGGGACCTACGAGCAGTACTTC.

The chain carries TRBV7-2 and TRBJ2-3; D is uncertain. The germline V gene encodes CDR1 SGHTA and CDR2 FQGNSA. Between the trimmed V and J ends, which lost 1 base and 2 bases, there was a span of 1 base. There are 12 residues in the CDR3. This chain's CDR3 is CASSLDTDTQYF. CDR3 sequence (DNA): TGTGCCAGCAGCTTAGACACAGATACGCAGTATTTT.

The rearrangement joins TRBV7-3 to TRBJ2-1; 10 bases are a match to TRBD2. This CDR3 has 15 residues. Germline lookup yields CDR1 SGHTA and CDR2 FQGTGA. The trim removed 5 bases at V and 3 bases at J, leaving 4 bases unmatched. CDR3: CASSKGLAIYNEQFF. The CDR3 DNA reads as TGTGCCAGCAGCAAGGGACTAGCGATCTACAATGAGCAGTTCTTC.

The rearrangement uses TRBV30 and TRBJ2-2; the match to TRBD1 covers 7 bases. CDR1 is GTSNPN, CDR2 SVGIG, per germline (reference sequence). This CDR3 is built from 13 residues. J lost 5 bases, V lost 5 bases, and 5 bases had no gene match. CDR3 coding DNA: TGTGCCTGGGGGGACAGTCTAACCGGGGAGCTGTTTTTT. Amino acids: CAWGDSLTGELFF. The full variable domain, rest sourced from reference TRBV30 and TRBJ2-2, is SQTIHQWPATLVQPVGSPLSLECTVEGTSNPNLYWYRQAAGRGLQLLFYSVGIGQISSEVPQNLSASRPQDRQFILSSKKLLLSDSGFYLCAWGDSLTGELFFGEGSRLTVL.

CDR3 region: CASSPPTGGELFF. The CDR3, as DNA: TGTGCCAGCTCACCACCGACGGGGGGGGAGCTGTTTTTT. The J gene is TRBJ2-2, the V gene TRBV18; tentatively, D is TRBD2 (5 bases). V dropped 0 bases and J dropped 8 bases, with 7 bases sitting between them. CDR1 KGHSH and CDR2 LQKENI come from the germline V gene. This CDR3 spans 13 amino acids.

The gene calls are TRBV18 and TRBJ1-1; a possible D gene is TRBD1 (5 bases). Germline lookup yields CDR1 KGHSH and CDR2 LQKENI. The CDR3 is made up of 12 amino acids. Between the trimmed V and J ends, which lost 5 bases and 1 base, there was a span of 5 bases. The CDR3 DNA is TGTGCCAGCTCAGACAGGAACACTGAAGCTTTCTTT. Its translation is CASSDRNTEAFF.

A single count supports this clone. The chain couples TRBV3-1 (or the pseudogene TRBV3-2) to TRBJ1-2; D is unresolved. The germline gives CDR1 LGHDT, CDR2 YNNKEL (reference sequence). The length of the CDR3 is 16 residues. V lost 0 bases to trimming and J lost 7 bases, with 18 bases between them. The CDR3 DNA is TGTGCCAGCAGCCAAGATTGGACGGTCAGGCAGAGTGGCTACACCTTC. Amino acids: CASSQDWTVRQSGYTF.

This chain uses TRBV6-6 with TRBJ1-2, with 7 positions matching TRBD1. J gave up 8 bases and V 7 bases, and 7 bases lay outside the gene matches. The CDR3 sequence is 12 residues long. The germline V gene encodes CDR1 MNHNY and CDR2 SVGAGI (reference sequence). CDR3 sequence: CASNTGAVGYTF. DNA for the CDR3: TGTGCCAGCAACACAGGGGCAGTCGGCTACACCTTC.

This chain connects TRBV19 to TRBJ2-7; D ambiguous. Per the germline V gene, CDR1 is LNHDA and CDR2 is SQIVND (reference sequence). This CDR3 comprises 12 residues. Between the trimmed V and J ends, which lost 3 bases and 4 bases, there was a span of 7 bases. CDR3 sequence: CASSIPEYEQYF. CDR3 coding DNA: TGTGCCAGTAGTATCCCGGAGTACGAGCAGTACTTC.

The V and J genes are TRBV4-1 and TRBJ1-2, with D unresolved. Germline V gene data show CDR1 as MGHRA and CDR2 as YSYEKL. The CDR3 runs 15 residues. The V gene lost 1 base and the J gene lost 3 bases, with 12 bases spanning the gap. CDR3 protein: CASSQAPGSDYGYTF. The CDR3 DNA reads as TGCGCCAGCAGCCAAGCCCCAGGATCTGACTATGGCTACACCTTC.

CDR3 nucleotides: TGTGCCTGGAGTTTGGGGGGGCGCCGCGAGACCCAGTACTTC. This gives the protein CAWSLGGRRETQYF. The chain joins TRBV30 to TRBJ2-5, with D tentatively TRBD2 (7 bases). The CDR3 is 14 residues long. Trimming stripped 2 bases from V and 5 bases from J, with 15 bases between. Per the germline V gene, CDR1 is GTSNPN and CDR2 is SVGIG (reference sequence).

The J gene is TRBJ1-2, the V gene TRBV5-4; 11 positions match TRBD1. CDR3 length: 15 residues. The ends lost 3 bases at V and 7 bases at J; junction bases unmatched: 8. Per germline, CDR1 SGHNT and CDR2 YYREEE (reference sequence). The CDR3 DNA sequence: TGTGCCAGCAGCTACTGGACAGGGGGCGAGGGTGGCTACACCTTC. Amino acids: CASSYWTGGEGGYTF.

V gene TRBV6-5 combines with J gene TRBJ1-1, with D uncertain. The ends were cut back, 7 bases at V and 13 bases at J, with 22 bases in the middle. CDR3 length: 13 amino acids. The germline V gene encodes CDR1 MNHEY and CDR2 SVGAGI. The CDR3 DNA sequence: TGTGCCAGCATCTCTTTCCGGTCTTGGTTGGGTTTCTTT. Translating gives CASISFRSWLGFF.